The clone carrying this TCR beta chain is termed large (0.1 to 1%). These data come from a study of blood T cell repertoires in COVID-19. Study in general: From T cells, B-cell-depleted T cells, or PBMCs came the material, which was cDNA or gDNA.

The CDR3 length is 16 residues. Germline V gene data show CDR1 as LNHDA and CDR2 as SQIVND (reference sequence). Trimming cost V 6 bases and J 6 bases; bases outside gene matches: 9. The protocol was immunoSEQ multiplex PCR, while the TCRdb copy is restricted to in-frame clones and leaves out a portion. The table records 150,000 to 200,000 clones, around 85% of them present only once. The source is a man in his 60s with active or convalescent COVID-19. The sample was peripheral blood. This chain connects TRBV19 to TRBJ2-3, with 13 bases fitting TRBD2. DNA for the CDR3: TGTGCCAGTAGACCTTCCGGGACTAGCGGGACGGATACGCAGTATTTT. It yields the protein CASRPSGTSGTDTQYF.